This T cell receptor (beta chain) is from a study of cytomegalovirus exposure and HLA in healthy donors. Study-wide findings and caveats: A few CMV-associated chains proved CMV antigen-specific in vitro. Most subjects' HLA-A and HLA-B alleles were reportedly predicted from TCR beta sequences. The dataset shows that most TCR sequences were rare, while some public TCRs occurred in many donors.

Primers included in the PCR were 60 Vbeta and 13 Jbeta primers. The data were produced by immunoSEQ multiplex PCR, yet TCRdb's version contains in-frame clones alone and is incomplete. The table includes some 150,000 clones, roughly 84% detected once. A note on this clone: Its antigen is still unknown.

Trimming removed 0 bases from V and 3 bases from J; junction bases left unmatched: 10. The germline gives CDR1 SGHRS, CDR2 YFSETQ. The CDR3 has 17 residues. Sample: PBMCs. This sequence was found in a woman younger than 35 in good health and CMV-seronegative. This chain connects TRBV5-1 to TRBJ1-1; 8 nucleotides agree with TRBD1. The chain's CDR3 is CASSLVGQGATDTEAFF. The CDR3 region has the DNA TGCGCCAGCAGCTTGGTAGGGCAGGGGGCGACCGACACTGAAGCTTTCTTT. Full variable domain (rest looked up from reference TRBV5-1 and TRBJ1-1): KAGVTQTPRYLIKTRGQQVTLSCSPISGHRSVSWYQQTPGQGLQFLFEYFSETQRNKGNFPGRFSGRQFSNSRSEMNVSTLELGDSALYLCASSLVGQGATDTEAFFGQGTRLTVV.